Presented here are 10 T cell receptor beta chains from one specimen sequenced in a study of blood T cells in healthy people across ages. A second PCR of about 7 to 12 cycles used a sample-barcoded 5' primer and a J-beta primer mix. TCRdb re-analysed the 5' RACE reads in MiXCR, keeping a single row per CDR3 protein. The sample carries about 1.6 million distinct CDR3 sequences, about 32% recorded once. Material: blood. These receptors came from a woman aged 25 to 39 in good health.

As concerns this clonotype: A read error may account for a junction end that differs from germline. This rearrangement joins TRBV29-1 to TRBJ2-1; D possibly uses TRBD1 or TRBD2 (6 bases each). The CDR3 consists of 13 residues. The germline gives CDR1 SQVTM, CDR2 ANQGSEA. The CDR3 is CSVAEGGASELFF. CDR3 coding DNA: TGCAGCGTTGCGGAGGGGGGTGCCAGCGAGCTGTTCTTC.

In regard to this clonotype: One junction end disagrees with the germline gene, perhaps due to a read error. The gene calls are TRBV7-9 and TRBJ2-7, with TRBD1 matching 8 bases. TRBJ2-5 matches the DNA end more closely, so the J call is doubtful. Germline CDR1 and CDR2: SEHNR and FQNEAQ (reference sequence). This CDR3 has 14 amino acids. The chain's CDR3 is CAGSRTGMKETQYF. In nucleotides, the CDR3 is TGTGCCGGCAGCCGGACAGGGATGAAGGAGACCCAGTACTTC.

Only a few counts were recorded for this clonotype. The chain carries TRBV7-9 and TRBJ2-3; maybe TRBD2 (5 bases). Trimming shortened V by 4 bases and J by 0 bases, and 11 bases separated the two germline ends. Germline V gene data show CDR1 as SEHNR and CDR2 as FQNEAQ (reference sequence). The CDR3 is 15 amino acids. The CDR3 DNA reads TGTGCCAGCAGCTCGGACTTTGCTAGCACAGATACGCAGTATTTT. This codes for CASSSDFASTDTQYF.

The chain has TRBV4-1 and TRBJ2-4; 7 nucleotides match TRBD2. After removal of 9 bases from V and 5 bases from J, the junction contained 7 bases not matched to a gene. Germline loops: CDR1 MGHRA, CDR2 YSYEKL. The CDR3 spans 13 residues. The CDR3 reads CARLRGVENIQYF. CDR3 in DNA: TGCGCCAGGCTACGGGGGGTCGAAAACATTCAGTACTTC.

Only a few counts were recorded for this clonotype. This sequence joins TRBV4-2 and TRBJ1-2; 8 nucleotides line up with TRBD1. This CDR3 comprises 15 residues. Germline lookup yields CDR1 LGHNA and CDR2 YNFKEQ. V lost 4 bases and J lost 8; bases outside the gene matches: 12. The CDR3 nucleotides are TGTGCCAGCAGCCCAGAAGACAGGGGCCGACTGGGCTACACCTTC. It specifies CASSPEDRGRLGYTF.

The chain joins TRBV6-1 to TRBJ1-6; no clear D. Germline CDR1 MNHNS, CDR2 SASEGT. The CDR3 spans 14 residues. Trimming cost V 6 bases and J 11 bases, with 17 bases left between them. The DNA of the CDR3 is TGTGCCAGCAGGGACGATCTACTGGATCCACCCCTCCACTTT. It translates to CASRDDLLDPPLHF.

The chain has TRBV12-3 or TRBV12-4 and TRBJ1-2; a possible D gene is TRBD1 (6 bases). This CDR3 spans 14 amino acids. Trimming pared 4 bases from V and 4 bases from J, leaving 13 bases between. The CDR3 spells CASSSSGASYGYTF. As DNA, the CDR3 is TGTGCCAGCAGTTCCTCAGGGGCTTCCTATGGCTACACCTTC.

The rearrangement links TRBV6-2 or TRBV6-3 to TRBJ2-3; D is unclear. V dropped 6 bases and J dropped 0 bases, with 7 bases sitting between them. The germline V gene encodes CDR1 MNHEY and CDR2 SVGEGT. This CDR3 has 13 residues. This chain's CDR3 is CASRVSSTDTQYF. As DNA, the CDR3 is TGTGCCAGCAGAGTCAGTAGCACAGATACGCAGTATTTT.

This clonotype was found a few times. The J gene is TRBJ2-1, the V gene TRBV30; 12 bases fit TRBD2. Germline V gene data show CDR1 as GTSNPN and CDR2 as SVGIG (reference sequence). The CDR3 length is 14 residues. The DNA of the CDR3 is TGTGCTAGCCCAGGACTAGCGGGGTTGAATGAGCAGTTCTTC. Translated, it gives CASPGLAGLNEQFF.

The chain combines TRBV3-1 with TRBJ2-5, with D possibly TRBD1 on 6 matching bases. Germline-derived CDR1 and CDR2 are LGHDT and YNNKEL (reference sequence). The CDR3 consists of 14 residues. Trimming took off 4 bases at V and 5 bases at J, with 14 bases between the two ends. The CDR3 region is CASSPQTGEETQYF. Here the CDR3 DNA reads TGTGCCAGCAGCCCGCAGACAGGAGAGGAGACCCAGTACTTC.